Listed here are 14 T cell receptor beta chains from one sample, sequenced in a study of metastatic and nonmetastatic thyroid tumors. TCRdb re-called the PCR reads through MiXCR. The profile shows 65,000 to 70,000 clones, 13% to 15% of them singletons. No treatment of any kind had been given to any patient before thyroid surgery. Sequenced input: blood. Every receptor here comes from a male donor with papillary thyroid cancer or a benign thyroid nodule (not recorded which). Some clones in this sample may be carry-over from other donors' samples.

In this sample, this clone turned up many times. The gene calls are TRBV20-1 and TRBJ1-1, with D hard to call. V was clipped by 0 bases and J by 4 bases, with 9 bases between them. The CDR3 extends over 13 amino acids. Germline values: CDR1 DFQATT, CDR2 SNEGSKA (reference sequence). CDR3: CSARDRTGTEAFF. CDR3 in DNA: TGCAGTGCTAGAGATAGGACGGGCACTGAAGCTTTCTTT.

This clone occurred many times. The chain couples TRBV12-3 or TRBV12-4 to TRBJ2-4; 7 nucleotides line up with TRBD1. CDR3 size: 17 residues. Trimming took 1 base from V and 0 from J; bases not matched to a gene: 6. CDR3 sequence: CASSLGPGQLAKNIQYF. The CDR3 DNA reads as TGTGCCAGCAGTTTAGGTCCGGGACAGTTAGCCAAAAACATTCAGTACTTC.

This clone has a count of ten or more. The chain links TRBV7-9 to TRBJ2-3; 10 bases line up with TRBD2. CDR3 length equals 18 residues. The V gene end was trimmed by 6 bases and the J gene end by 0 bases; junction bases not matched to a gene: 12. CDR1 is SEHNR and CDR2 is FQNEAQ in the germline V gene (reference sequence). Here the CDR3 DNA reads TGTGCCAGCAGTACCCCTAGCGGGAGTGCTTCTAGCACAGATACGCAGTATTTT. It encodes CASSTPSGSASSTDTQYF.

This clone was counted many times. The V gene is TRBV20-1, the J gene TRBJ2-7; D not resolved. CDR1 is DFQATT, CDR2 SNEGSKA, per germline (reference sequence). The CDR3 contains 15 residues. Trimming shortened V by 1 base and J by 0 bases, and 13 bases separated the two germline ends. DNA for the CDR3: TGCAGTGCTAGAGGACTCCACAGCATCTCCTACGAGCAGTACTTC. It yields the protein CSARGLHSISYEQYF.

This clone came up many times. This chain connects TRBV7-6 to TRBJ1-5; no clear D gene. The CDR3 loop spans 14 amino acids. The V gene lost 1 base and the J gene lost 7 bases, with 11 bases spanning the gap. CDR1 is SGHVS and CDR2 is FNYEAQ in the germline V gene. In nucleotides, the CDR3 is TGTGCCAGCAGCTTAGAGATTGTTGGGCAGCCCCAGCATTTT. This sequence encodes CASSLEIVGQPQHF.

This clone appeared many times. CDR3 DNA: TGTGCCAGCAGCCTGATGACTAGCGGGAGCTCCTACGAGCAGTACTTC. Protein: CASSLMTSGSSYEQYF. J is TRBJ2-7 and V is TRBV12-3 or TRBV12-4; 12 bases match TRBD2. The CDR3 covers 16 residues. V trimming: 6 bases; J trimming: 0 bases; junction bases outside the gene matches: 6.

This clone has a count of ten or more. V usage is TRBV6-2 or TRBV6-3 and J usage is TRBJ1-4, with unresolved D. Germline values: CDR1 MNHEY, CDR2 SVGEGT. The CDR3 consists of 15 residues. Between the trimmed V and J ends, which lost 5 bases and 5 bases, there was a span of 15 bases. The DNA of the CDR3 is TGTGCCAGCAGTGCCCCGGACGGTGAGAATGAAAAACTGTTTTTT. Residues: CASSAPDGENEKLFF.

Many counts were recorded for this clone. V and J are TRBV11-2 and TRBJ2-1, with 14 positions matching TRBD2. Germline lookup yields CDR1 SGHAT and CDR2 FQNNGV. CDR3 size: 18 residues. V shed 1 base, J shed 5 bases, and the junction held 7 bases outside the gene matches. The CDR3 loop is CASSLGGRLAGGNNEQFF. The CDR3 nucleotides are TGTGCCAGCAGCTTAGGCGGGCGACTAGCGGGAGGGAACAATGAGCAGTTCTTC.

The chain is built from TRBV7-9 and TRBJ2-5, with 10 bases lining up with TRBD2. Germline V gene sequence: CDR1 SEHNR, CDR2 FQNEAQ (reference sequence). V lost 3 bases, J lost 3 bases, and 4 bases stayed unmatched. This CDR3 is built from 15 residues. The CDR3 bases are TGTGCCAGCAGCTTCCAAGGACTAGCGGAAGAGACCCAGTACTTC. Translated: CASSFQGLAEETQYF.

This clone was detected ten times or more. The genes are TRBV11-1 and TRBJ2-1; D is ambiguous. The CDR3 has 15 residues. Trimming took off 3 bases at V and 0 bases at J, with 9 bases between the two ends. Germline CDR1 is SGHAT and CDR2 is FQDESV (reference sequence). For the CDR3, the DNA is TGTGCCAGCAGCTTTGGCGGATACTCCTACAATGAGCAGTTCTTC. Its protein is CASSFGGYSYNEQFF. The variable domain in full, completed from reference TRBV11-1 and TRBJ2-1, reads EAEVAQSPRYKITEKSQAVAFWCDPISGHATLYWYRQILGQGPELLVQFQDESVVDDSQLPKDRFSAERLKGVDSTLKIQPAELGDSAMYLCASSFGGYSYNEQFFGPGTRLTVL.

The table lists this clone with many counts. A read error may explain this, as a much larger clone is one base away. At the DNA level, this CDR3 is encoded by other sequences in the same sample as well. The gene calls are TRBV10-3 and TRBJ2-7; a weak D match, TRBD2 (6 bases). Trimming took off 3 bases at V and 5 bases at J, with 11 bases between the two ends. The germline V gene encodes CDR1 ENHRY and CDR2 SYGVKD. This CDR3 contains 13 residues. The CDR3 DNA is TGTGCCATCAGTGAATCGGGGGTAAACGAGCAGTACGTC. Encoded protein: CAISESGVNEQYV.

This chain links TRBV5-1 with TRBJ2-7; D is perhaps TRBD2 (6 bases). This CDR3 region has 16 residues. V lost 5 bases and J 4 bases, leaving 22 bases between the germline ends. CDR1 is SGHRS and CDR2 is YFSETQ in the germline V gene. CDR3 sequence reads: CASSSPAGTAPYEQYF. In DNA, the CDR3 is TGCGCCAGCAGTTCGCCCGCCGGGACTGCGCCTTACGAGCAGTACTTC.

This clone was seen at least ten times. The CDR3 DNA is TGTGCCAGCAGTGACGGGGGAGTGAGCACCGGGGAGCTGTTTTTT. This sequence encodes CASSDGGVSTGELFF. The chain carries TRBV25-1 and TRBJ2-2; a possible D gene is TRBD2 (6 bases). Germline-derived CDR1 and CDR2 are MGHDK and SYGVNS. The CDR3 is 15 amino acids. V was shortened by 3 bases and J by 4 bases, with 12 bases between the two germline ends.

Comment on this clone: A much larger clone sits a single nucleotide away, making a read error possible. The rearrangement joins TRBV9 to TRBJ2-5; D uncertain. The CDR3 consists of 14 residues. Germline CDR1 and CDR2: SGDLS and YYNGEE. The V end was cut by 0 bases, the J end by 8 bases, with 14 bases between. This CDR3 is CASSVGKDDDTQYF. Written as DNA, the CDR3 is TGTGCCAGCAGCGTAGGAAAGGACGACGACACCCAGTACTTC.